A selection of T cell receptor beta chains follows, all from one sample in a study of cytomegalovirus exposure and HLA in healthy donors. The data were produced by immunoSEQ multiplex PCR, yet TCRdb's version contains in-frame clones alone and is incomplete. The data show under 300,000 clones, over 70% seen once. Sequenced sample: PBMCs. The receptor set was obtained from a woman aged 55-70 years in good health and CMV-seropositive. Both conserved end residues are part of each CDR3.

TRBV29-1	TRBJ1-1	CSVVTVGAEAFF
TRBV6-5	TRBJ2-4	CASSYSSLAKNIQYF
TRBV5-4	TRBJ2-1	CASSPRTGRNEQFF
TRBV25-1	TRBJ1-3	CASSADLGQVASGNTIYF
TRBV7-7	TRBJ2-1	CASSLGAGGPIGDNEQFF
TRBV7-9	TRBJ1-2	CASSLDVRDGYTF
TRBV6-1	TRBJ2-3	CASSESGTSSSTDTQYF
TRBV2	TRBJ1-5	CASSDRTGYQPQHF
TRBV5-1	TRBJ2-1	CASSLVGSSYNEQFF
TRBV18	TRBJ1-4	CASSLTTGREKLFF
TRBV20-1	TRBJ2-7	CSAPGGLEQYF
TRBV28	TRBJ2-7	CASSLYAGTSTYEQYF
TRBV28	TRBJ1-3	CASSPRTGLVDSGNTIYF
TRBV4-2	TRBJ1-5	CASSQGGLYSNQPQHF
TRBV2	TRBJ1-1	CATGGTGTTEAFF
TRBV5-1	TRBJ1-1	CASSSYDLTANTEAFF
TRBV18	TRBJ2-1	CASSPLGGDYNEQFF
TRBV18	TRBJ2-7	CASSPSVEQYF
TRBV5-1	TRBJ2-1	CASSSDLAGNEQFF
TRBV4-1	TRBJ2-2	CASSQEGAFRTGDTGELFF
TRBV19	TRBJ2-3	CASRSPGQGTDTQYF
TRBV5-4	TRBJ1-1	CASSTQGDTEAFF
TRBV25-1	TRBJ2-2	CASSEWGQHAGELFF
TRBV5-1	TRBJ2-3	CASSSSVGGSDTQYF
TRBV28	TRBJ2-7	CASSVGTGGDTSGRIVYEQYF
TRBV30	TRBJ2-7	CACPCGRASYEQYF
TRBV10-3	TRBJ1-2	CAISVSSGQATGGYTF
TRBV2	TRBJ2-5	CASSRTSGQETQYF
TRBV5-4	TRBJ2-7	CASSLVGQGYEQYF
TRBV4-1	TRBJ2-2	CASTSTSGAGELFF
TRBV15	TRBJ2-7	CATSRERSSYEQYF
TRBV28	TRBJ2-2	CASSQVMVSEGELFF
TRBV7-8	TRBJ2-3	CASSPRLAADTQYF
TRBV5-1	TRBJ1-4	CASSQTAAHNEKLFF
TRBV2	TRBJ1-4	CASSGGANEKLFF
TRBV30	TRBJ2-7	CAWSKEGAQVQYF
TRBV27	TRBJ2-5	CASIPLGTGAETQYF
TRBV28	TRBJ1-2	CVFRVINYGYTF
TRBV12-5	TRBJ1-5	CASVPQGDGNQPQHF
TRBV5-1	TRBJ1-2	CASSLGRSDGYTF
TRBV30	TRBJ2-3	CAWSRSRTSRFTDTQYF
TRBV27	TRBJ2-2	CASSFSRTANTGELFF
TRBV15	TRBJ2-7	CATSRTGSTYDQYF
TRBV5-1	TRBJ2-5	CASSLEQGKRETQYF
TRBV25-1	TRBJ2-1	CASSEVPRSESSYNEQFF
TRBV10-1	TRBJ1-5	CASSATGADQPQHF
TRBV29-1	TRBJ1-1	CSVEEGGQGGEAFF
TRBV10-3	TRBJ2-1	CAIKWGGSVGEQFF
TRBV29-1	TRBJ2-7	CSVAGVRYEQYF